This passage covers 31 T cell receptor beta chains from one sample sequenced in a study of blood T cell repertoires in COVID-19. The method was immunoSEQ multiplex PCR; TCRdb's version includes in-frame clones alone and lacks a portion of them. The sample carries 150,000 to 200,000 clones, approximately 80% recorded once. The specimen sequenced was peripheral blood. These receptors were obtained from a human donor in a cohort sampled during active COVID-19.

The chain links TRBV11-2 to TRBJ1-2; 8 nucleotides match TRBD1. The germline V gene encodes CDR1 SGHAT and CDR2 FQNNGV. V was clipped by 4 bases and J by 0 bases; unmatched bases: 13. The CDR3 is 18 residues long. CDR3 loop: CASSSVRDRRLANYGYTF. CDR3 DNA: TGTGCCAGCAGCTCCGTCCGGGACAGGAGGCTAGCTAACTATGGCTACACCTTC.

This clone was counted between two and nine times. J is TRBJ2-7 and V is TRBV9; D is perhaps TRBD2 (6 bases). Germline V gene lookup returns CDR1 SGDLS and CDR2 YYNGEE. The CDR3 is made up of 14 amino acids. Trimming cost V 3 bases and J 6 bases, with 16 bases left between them. The DNA for the CDR3 is TGTGCCAGCAGCGCTACGGGCGGGATGGGCGAGCAGTACTTC. Its translation: CASSATGGMGEQYF.

This chain joins TRBV6-2 or TRBV6-3 and TRBJ2-1; D remains unclear. The CDR3 totals 15 residues. The V end was cut by 3 bases, the J end by 0 bases, with 9 bases between. CDR1 and CDR2 from the germline V gene are MNHEY and SVGEGT. CDR3 amino acids: CASSYWQNSYNEQFF. CDR3 in DNA: TGTGCCAGCAGTTATTGGCAGAACTCCTACAATGAGCAGTTCTTC.

The chain carries TRBV28 and TRBJ2-7; a possible D gene is TRBD2 (6 bases). The CDR3 is 14 amino acids. Germline-derived CDR1 and CDR2 are MDHEN and SYDVKM. V dropped 8 bases and J dropped 2 bases, with 16 bases sitting between them. CDR3 residues: CASYSGSTPYEQYF. DNA of the CDR3: TGTGCCAGCTATTCCGGGAGTACCCCCTACGAGCAGTACTTC.

The V gene is TRBV15, the J gene TRBJ2-3; 7 bases are shared with TRBD2. The CDR3 loop spans 19 amino acids. The trim removed 1 base at V and 0 bases at J, leaving 13 bases unmatched. Germline values: CDR1 LNHNV, CDR2 YYDKDF (reference sequence). CDR3 DNA sequence: TGTGCCACCAGCAGAGGTCGGGGGGAGGTGGGACCTAGCACAGATACGCAGTATTTT. Its translation is CATSRGRGEVGPSTDTQYF. The variable domain in full, completed from reference TRBV15 and TRBJ2-3, reads DAMVIQNPRYQVTQFGKPVTLSCSQTLNHNVMYWYQQKSSQAPKLLFHYYDKDFNNEADTPDNFQSRRPNTSFCFLDIRSPGLGDTAMYLCATSRGRGEVGPSTDTQYFGPGTRLTVL.

Only one count was recorded for this clone. The gene calls are TRBV6-2 or TRBV6-3 and TRBJ2-7; D remains ambiguous. The germline CDR1 and CDR2 sequences are MNHEY and SVGEGT. Trimming cost V 5 bases and J 2 bases, with 7 bases left between them. The CDR3 consists of 12 residues. CDR3 sequence: CASSNTPYEQYF. DNA for the CDR3: TGTGCCAGCAGTAACACCCCCTACGAGCAGTACTTC.

V gene TRBV24-1 combines with J gene TRBJ2-7; D may be TRBD1 (6 bases). Deletions cut 12 bases from V and 3 bases from J, with 14 bases between. Germline V gives CDR1 KGHDR, CDR2 SFDVKD. There are 12 residues in the CDR3. The CDR3 is CAGTPDFYEQYF. CDR3 bases: TGTGCCGGGACACCGGACTTCTACGAGCAGTACTTC.

This clone was found once. The rearrangement uses TRBV9 and TRBJ2-1; D gene unclear. Germline V gene sequence: CDR1 SGDLS, CDR2 YYNGEE. The CDR3 runs 15 residues. Trimming cost V 4 bases and J 0 bases, with 11 bases left between them. CDR3 region: CASSPRAGSYNEQFF. CDR3 DNA: TGTGCCAGCAGCCCGCGCGCCGGCTCCTACAATGAGCAGTTCTTC.

The chain employs TRBV3-1 (or the pseudogene TRBV3-2) and TRBJ1-2; TRBD1 aligns across 11 bases. V was clipped by 8 bases and J by 7 bases; unmatched bases: 15. The CDR3 is made up of 16 amino acids. Germline V lookup: CDR1 LGHDT, CDR2 YNNKEL (reference sequence). CDR3 loop: CASQSRDRGGFAGYTF. The CDR3 DNA is TGTGCCAGCCAGAGCCGGGACAGGGGGGGGTTTGCTGGCTACACCTTC.

The gene calls are TRBV6-2 or TRBV6-3 and TRBJ2-5; 8 nucleotides align to TRBD2. V lost 6 bases and J lost 7; bases outside the gene matches: 7. Germline CDR1 MNHEY, CDR2 SVGEGT. This CDR3 contains 13 residues. The CDR3, as DNA: TGTGCCAGCAGCGTACGGGCGGGGGGGACCCAGTACTTC. Protein: CASSVRAGGTQYF.

The V gene is TRBV25-1, the J gene TRBJ1-1; D not resolved. The CDR3 spans 15 residues. The germline gives CDR1 MGHDK, CDR2 SYGVNS. V was cut by 1 base and J by 2 bases, with 11 bases left in between. The CDR3 DNA reads as TGTGCCAGCAGTGAATCAACTGTCGTTAACACTGAAGCTTTCTTT. This encodes CASSESTVVNTEAFF.

This sequence joins TRBV7-6 and TRBJ2-7, with 10 bases fitting TRBD2. Germline lookup yields CDR1 SGHVS and CDR2 FNYEAQ. V lost 5 bases and J lost 5; bases outside the gene matches: 6. CDR3 length equals 14 residues. CDR3 coding DNA: TGTGCCAGCAGCCCAGCGGGGGGGTTGGACGAGCAGTACTTC. It specifies CASSPAGGLDEQYF.

This chain joins TRBV10-3 and TRBJ1-2, with 8 bases identical to TRBD1. V lost 2 bases and J lost 1; bases outside the gene matches: 0. Germline CDR1 reads ENHRY; CDR2 reads SYGVKD. The CDR3 covers 14 residues. Here the CDR3 DNA reads TGTGCCATCAGTGAGGGACAGGGTAACTATGGCTACACCTTC. It yields the protein CAISEGQGNYGYTF.

The rearrangement joins TRBV4-3 to TRBJ1-3; TRBD1 aligns across 11 bases. The germline V gene has CDR1 LGHNA and CDR2 YSLEER. This CDR3 comprises 20 residues. V lost 1 base, J lost 4 bases, and 15 bases stayed unmatched. The CDR3 nucleotides are TGCGCCAGCAGCCAAGGCGCTCATGGACAGGGGGCCGCTTACGGAAACACCATATATTTT. This gives the protein CASSQGAHGQGAAYGNTIYF.

V and J are TRBV19 and TRBJ2-6, with D possibly being TRBD1 (6 bases). This CDR3 has 16 amino acids. The V gene's germline CDR1 is LNHDA and CDR2 SQIVND (reference sequence). The ends were cut back, 7 bases at V and 4 bases at J, with 17 bases in the middle. The CDR3 region is CASNPPLGAGANVLTF. DNA of the CDR3: TGTGCCAGTAACCCCCCCCTGGGGGCCGGGGCCAACGTCCTGACTTTC. Full variable domain (remainder filled in from reference TRBV19 and TRBJ2-6): DGGITQSPKYLFRKEGQNVTLSCEQNLNHDAMYWYRQDPGQGLRLIYYSQIVNDFQKGDIAEGYSVSREKKESFPLTVTSAQKNPTAFYLCASNPPLGAGANVLTFGAGSRLTVL.

The genes are TRBV18 and TRBJ2-7, with TRBD2 matching over 16 bases. With V trimmed by 5 bases and J by 5 bases, 6 bases remained unmatched. In germline, CDR1 is KGHSH, CDR2 LQKENI. The CDR3 runs 16 residues. The CDR3 DNA reads as TGTGCCAGCTCAAGAGGGACTAGCGGGGGGGGAAACGAGCAGTACTTC. Translated: CASSRGTSGGGNEQYF.

CDR3 coding DNA: TGTGCCAGCTCACCGGGGACAGGGGCAACTAATGAAAAACTGTTTTTT. Translated, it gives CASSPGTGATNEKLFF. This rearrangement joins TRBV18 to TRBJ1-4, with 10 bases fitting TRBD1. CDR1 is KGHSH and CDR2 is LQKENI in the germline V gene. V was pared by 3 bases and J by 0 bases, with 1 base of the junction left unmatched. The CDR3 sequence is 16 residues long.

The rearrangement joins TRBV7-2 to TRBJ2-1; D is unclear. The V gene's germline CDR1 is SGHTA and CDR2 FQGNSA. The ends were cut back, 4 bases at V and 6 bases at J, with 10 bases in the middle. The CDR3 extends over 13 amino acids. The CDR3 sequence is CASSSRGGNEQFF. CDR3 coding DNA: TGTGCCAGCAGCTCCAGAGGCGGCAATGAGCAGTTCTTC.

This rearrangement joins TRBV19 to TRBJ2-7; 7 nucleotides line up with TRBD2. The CDR3 contains 14 residues. The V segment lost 3 bases and the J segment 2 bases; nucleotides outside the gene matches: 4. The V gene's germline CDR1 is LNHDA and CDR2 SQIVND (reference sequence). The CDR3 bases are TGTGCCAGTAGTATTGGACTAGGACCCTACGAGCAGTACTTC. Its translation: CASSIGLGPYEQYF. Combining the CDR3 with reference TRBV19 and TRBJ2-7 gives the whole variable domain DGGITQSPKYLFRKEGQNVTLSCEQNLNHDAMYWYRQDPGQGLRLIYYSQIVNDFQKGDIAEGYSVSREKKESFPLTVTSAQKNPTAFYLCASSIGLGPYEQYFGPGTRLTVT.

The chain carries TRBV4-3 and TRBJ1-4; D might be TRBD1 (5 bases). The germline CDR1 and CDR2 sequences are LGHNA and YSLEER. The CDR3 runs to 15 residues. Trimming left V 4 bases short and J 7 bases short, with 16 bases between. The CDR3 protein is CASSPQGGVTEKLFF. CDR3 nucleotide sequence: TGCGCCAGCAGCCCTCAGGGCGGGGTGACTGAAAAACTGTTTTTT.

V is TRBV5-1 and J is TRBJ2-7; possible D gene TRBD1, 6 bases. The CDR3 covers 13 residues. Germline CDR1 and CDR2: SGHRS and YFSETQ. The V gene lost 4 bases and the J gene lost 2 bases, with 10 bases spanning the gap. This CDR3 is CASSVKGAYEQYF. Written as DNA, the CDR3 is TGCGCCAGCAGCGTGAAGGGGGCCTACGAGCAGTACTTC.

The rearrangement links TRBV29-1 to TRBJ2-3, with a weak D call TRBD2 (8 bases). The germline CDR1 and CDR2 sequences are SQVTM and ANQGSEA. With 6 bases removed from V and 4 bases from J, the gap between germline ends came to 23 bases. The CDR3 consists of 16 residues. The chain's CDR3 is CSVMGQPGLVADTQYF. The CDR3 DNA reads TGCAGCGTAATGGGACAGCCGGGACTAGTGGCAGATACGCAGTATTTT.

The rearrangement joins TRBV7-2 to TRBJ2-5, with 7 bases aligning to TRBD2. V lost 3 bases, J lost 3 bases, and 4 bases stayed unmatched. The CDR3 contains 14 residues. In germline, CDR1 is SGHTA, CDR2 FQGNSA. The CDR3 sequence: CASSFQGGEETQYF. The CDR3 DNA sequence: TGTGCCAGCAGCTTCCAGGGAGGGGAAGAGACCCAGTACTTC. The full variable domain, in which reference TRBV7-2 and TRBJ2-5 provide the parts outside the CDR3, is GAGVSQSPSNKVTEKGKDVELRCDPISGHTALYWYRQSLGQGLEFLIYFQGNSAPDKSGLPSDRFSAERTGGSVSTLTIQRTQQEDSAVYLCASSFQGGEETQYFGPGTRLLVL.

This clone has only one observation. The chain carries TRBV27 and TRBJ2-7, with 14 bases identical to TRBD2. There are 15 residues in the CDR3. Germline CDR1 and CDR2: MNHEY and SMNVEV (reference sequence). Germline trimming cut 7 bases from V and 2 bases from J; bases unmatched to any gene: 4. The CDR3 is CASKPGLAGAYEQYF. The CDR3 DNA is TGTGCCAGCAAACCGGGACTAGCGGGAGCCTACGAGCAGTACTTC.

CDR3 protein: CASSYQGIRTEAFF. In DNA, the CDR3 is TGTGCCAGCAGCTATCAGGGGATCCGGACTGAAGCTTTCTTT. The chain joins TRBV5-4 to TRBJ1-1, with D possibly TRBD1 on 6 matching bases. Germline V gene sequence: CDR1 SGHNT, CDR2 YYREEE (reference sequence). CDR3 length: 14 residues. V lost 3 bases and J lost 5, with 14 bases in between.

The J gene is TRBJ2-3, the V gene TRBV25-1; 12 bases map to TRBD2. Germline V gene data show CDR1 as MGHDK and CDR2 as SYGVNS. The CDR3 extends over 15 amino acids. The J segment lost 2 bases and the V segment lost 4 bases, leaving 1 base of the junction unmatched. The CDR3 sequence is CASSASGRATDTQYF. For the CDR3, the DNA is TGTGCCAGCAGTGCTAGCGGGAGGGCCACAGATACGCAGTATTTT.

The genes are TRBV11-2 and TRBJ2-7; D is possibly TRBD1 (5 bases). V lost 4 bases, J lost 1 base, and 5 bases lay in between. Germline CDR1 SGHAT, CDR2 FQNNGV. The CDR3 is made up of 12 amino acids. CDR3 bases: TGTGCCAGCAGCTCAGGGTCCTACGAGCAGTACTTC. It yields the protein CASSSGSYEQYF.

This clone was detected only a few times. V gene TRBV19 combines with J gene TRBJ1-4, with D maybe TRBD1 (6 bases). The CDR3 runs 18 residues. The germline V gene has CDR1 LNHDA and CDR2 SQIVND (reference sequence). Trimming removed 7 bases from V and 4 bases from J, with 25 bases in between. The CDR3 protein is CASTPSGGASLLNEKLFF. Here the CDR3 DNA reads TGTGCCAGTACCCCCTCGGGGGGGGCCAGTCTCCTTAATGAAAAACTGTTTTTT.

The V call is TRBV28, the J call TRBJ1-3, with 7 bases fitting TRBD1. In germline, CDR1 is MDHEN, CDR2 SYDVKM. The junction had 11 bases not matched to a gene; V was cut back by 2 bases and J by 1 base. The CDR3 loop spans 18 amino acids. For the CDR3, the DNA is TGTGCCAGCAGTTTAATCAATCAGGGGGTATTTTCTGGAAACACCATATATTTT. Translated: CASSLINQGVFSGNTIYF.

This sequence joins TRBV7-9 and TRBJ2-1; no firm D call. Per the germline V gene, CDR1 is SEHNR and CDR2 is FQNEAQ (reference sequence). V lost 2 bases, J lost 1 base, and 6 bases lay in between. The CDR3 is 14 amino acids. CDR3 nucleotide sequence: TGTGCCAGCAGCTTAAGCGTATCCTACAATGAGCAGTTCTTC. Translation: CASSLSVSYNEQFF.

This clone was detected a few times. J is TRBJ1-3 and V is TRBV7-6; D may be TRBD1 (6 bases). Trimming shortened V by 1 base and J by 0 bases, and 7 bases separated the two germline ends. CDR1 and CDR2 from the germline V gene are SGHVS and FNYEAQ. This CDR3 spans 15 amino acids. The CDR3 here is CASSLVQGSGNTIYF. CDR3 DNA: TGTGCCAGCAGCTTAGTACAGGGCTCTGGAAACACCATATATTTT. Full variable domain (missing parts from reference TRBV7-6 and TRBJ1-3): GAGVSQSPRYKVTKRGQDVALRCDPISGHVSLYWYRQALGQGPEFLTYFNYEAQQDKSGLPNDRFSAERPEGSISTLTIQRTEQRDSAMYRCASSLVQGSGNTIYFGEGSWLTVV.